This T cell receptor (beta chain) stems from a study of molecular identifiers for immune sequencing clone quantification (dated by TCRdb to the late 2010s). Study-wide context: For a replicate experiment, the RNA from either approximately 20,000 or 100,000 naive CD8 T cells was divided into five aliquots, and four of those aliquots went on to sequencing. CD8 T cells were used in a methods study to benchmark molecular-identifier clustering-based TCR repertoire sequencing (MIDCIRS) and TCR RNA copy counting. What the research found in general, with its limitations: Even against a background of some 920,000 naive CD8 T cells, spiked-in Jurkat TCR RNA amounting to a single cell's worth was reported to be detectable. The naive libraries included spiked-in Jurkat TCR RNA (roughly 9 copies' worth), and this RNA is not part of the donor repertoire. When barcode sub-clustering was left out, chimeric consensus sequences inflated TCR diversity, with chimeras reaching as high as 47%. Modeling gave about three recovered TCR RNA copies per cell versus about 10 by digital PCR, implying 25% to 30% capture efficiency. In CMV-specific effector cells, clones with more than 20 RNA copies accounted for over 98% of molecules, whereas in naive cells such clones accounted for under 1%. Highly expanded clone sizes could be underestimated if identical TCR molecules share a barcode.

The library was generated by PCR. TCRdb shows the sequencer as NextSeq 500. Bulk TCR libraries were prepared as previously described, using TCR primers listed in Table S5. Purification of total RNA was performed with the Qiagen AllPrep DNA/RNA kit. Reads from multiple sequencing runs of the same library were pooled before analysis. The study's own analysis went as follows. Reads were retained only if an exact TCR constant sequence was present, and the retained reads were trimmed to 150 nt and grouped according to their 12-nt molecular barcodes. Reads inside each barcode group were sub-clustered using a 15% Levenshtein threshold, and a quality-weighted consensus sequence was constructed for each RNA molecule. Non-functional sequences were discarded, and so were lower-count sequences lying one edit away from another sequence. Based on a fit of two negative binomial distributions, barcode sub-clusters having less than 20% of the maximum read count were discarded. Using fastp trimming at Q25 and MiXCR clonotype assembly, TCRdb reanalyzed the public sequencing data and kept in-frame beta chains. Entries that share a CDR3 protein sequence are merged under the most common genes and DNA. It is TCRdb's table, rather than the study itself, that gives the V and J calls and clone size. This sample comprises hundreds of thousands of distinct CDR3 sequences, roughly 27% of them detected only once. The ten largest clones capture about 0.81% of the sample.

Libraries of naive CD8 T cells were generated from roughly 20,000 to 1,000,000 sorted cells, with 10%, 30% or 50% of the purified RNA used. Naive CD8 T cells were FACS-sorted as CD8+CD4-CCR7+CD45RA+ on a BD FACSAria II into RLT Plus buffer. To test detection sensitivity, Jurkat RNA equivalent to roughly eleven TCR copies was spiked into samples of about 18,000-1,000,000 naive CD8 T cells. Enrichment of CD8 T cells was done with RosetteSep CD8+ T Cell Enrichment Cocktail plus Ficoll-Paque, and ACK red cell lysis came afterward. This clonotype was detected many times. The target of this receptor is not known. Base qualities were left out, and no much larger clone turns up one base away. The V end loses 3 bases and the J end loses 5 bases, and a stretch of 10 bases separates them. The CDR3 starts with the cysteine, ends with the phenylalanine, and has 13 residues. Only the CDR3 region is kept as DNA, spanning 39 bases read in frame from base 1. From a lookup of the germline V gene, CDR1 and CDR2 are MGHRA and YSYEKL.

The source of this sequence is a human donor in good health. Some libraries in this study had Jurkat cell RNA spiked in. The sequenced sample was naive CD8+ T cells from blood, with Jurkat cell RNA spiked in. The cell subset or site label corresponds to: FACS-sorted CD8+CD4-CCR7+CD45RA+ naive T cells. The chain employs TRBV4-1 and TRBJ2-5; the D segment is perhaps TRBD1 or TRBD2, each sharing 5 matched bases. The nucleotide sequence is given as TGCGCCAGCAGCCAGGGACCCCTGGAGACCCAGTACTTC. Its coded protein is CASSQGPLETQYF.